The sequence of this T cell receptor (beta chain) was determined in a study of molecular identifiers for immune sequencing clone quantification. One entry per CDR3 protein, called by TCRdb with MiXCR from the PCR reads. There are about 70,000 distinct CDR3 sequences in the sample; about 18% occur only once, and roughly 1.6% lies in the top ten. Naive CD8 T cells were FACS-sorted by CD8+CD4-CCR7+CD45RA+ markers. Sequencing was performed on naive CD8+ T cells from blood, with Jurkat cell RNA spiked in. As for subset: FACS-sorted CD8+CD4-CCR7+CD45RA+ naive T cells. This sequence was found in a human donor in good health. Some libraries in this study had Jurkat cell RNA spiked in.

CDR3 DNA sequence: TGTGCCAGCAGCTCAACGGGGGGGACCTCCAGCTCCTACAATGAGCAGTTCTTC. The encoded protein is CASSSTGGTSSSYNEQFF. The V call is TRBV7-9, the J call TRBJ2-1, with 8 bases that match TRBD2. Germline V gene sequence: CDR1 SEHNR, CDR2 FQNEAQ (reference sequence). The junction had 11 bases not matched to a gene; V was cut back by 4 bases and J by 0 bases. The CDR3 runs 18 residues.